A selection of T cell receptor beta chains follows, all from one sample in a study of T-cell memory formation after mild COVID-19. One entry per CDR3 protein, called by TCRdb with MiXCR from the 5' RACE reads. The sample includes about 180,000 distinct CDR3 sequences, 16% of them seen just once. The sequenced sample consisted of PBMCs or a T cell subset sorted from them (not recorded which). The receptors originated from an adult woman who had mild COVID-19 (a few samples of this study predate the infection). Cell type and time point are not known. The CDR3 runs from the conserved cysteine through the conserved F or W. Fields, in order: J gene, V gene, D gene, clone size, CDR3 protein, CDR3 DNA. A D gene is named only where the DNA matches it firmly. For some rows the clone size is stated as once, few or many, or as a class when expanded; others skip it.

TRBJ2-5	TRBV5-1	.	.	CASSFTSGVGETQYF	TGCGCCAGCAGCTTCACATCGGGAGTGGGGGAGACCCAGTACTTC
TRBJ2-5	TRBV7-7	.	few	CASSLALGRKETQYF	TGTGCCAGCAGCTTGGCGCTTGGCAGGAAAGAGACCCAGTACTTC
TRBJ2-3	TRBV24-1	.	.	CATSDPDSTDTQYF	TGTGCCACCAGTGACCCAGACAGCACAGATACGCAGTATTTT
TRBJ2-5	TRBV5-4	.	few	CASSRRPGKTQYF	TGTGCCAGCAGCCGCCGTCCGGGGAAGACCCAGTACTTC
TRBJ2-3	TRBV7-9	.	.	CASSLVGGQYF	TGTGCCAGCAGCTTAGTCGGCGGGCAGTATTTT
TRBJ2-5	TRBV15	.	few	CATSRAGVGGETQYF	TGTGCCACCAGCAGAGCAGGGGTGGGGGGGGAGACCCAGTACTTC
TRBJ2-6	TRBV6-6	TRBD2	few	CASSGLAGLGGANVLTF	TGTGCCAGCAGCGGACTAGCGGGTCTAGGTGGGGCCAACGTCCTGACTTTC
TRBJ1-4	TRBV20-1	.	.	CSAPLGALSEKLFF	TGCAGTGCTCCCCTGGGGGCCTTGAGTGAAAAACTGTTTTTT
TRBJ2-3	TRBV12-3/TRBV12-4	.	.	CASSFGTLPTDTQYF	TGTGCCAGCAGTTTCGGGACTCTCCCCACAGATACGCAGTATTTT
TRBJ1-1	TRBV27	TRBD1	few	CASSWTGTMNTEAFF	TGTGCCAGCAGTTGGACAGGGACCATGAACACTGAAGCTTTCTTT
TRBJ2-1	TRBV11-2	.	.	CASSLSRGRYNEQFF	TGTGCCAGCAGCTTAAGCCGGGGACGGTACAATGAGCAGTTCTTC
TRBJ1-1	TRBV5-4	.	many	CASSLGQKNTEAFF	TGTGCCAGCAGCTTGGGACAGAAGAACACTGAAGCTTTCTTT
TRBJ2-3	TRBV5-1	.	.	CASSTGSSTQYF	TGCGCCAGCAGCACAGGGAGTAGTACGCAGTATTTT
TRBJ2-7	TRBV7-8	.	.	CASSLSRRYEQYF	TGTGCCAGCAGCTTGTCACGAAGATACGAGCAGTACTTC
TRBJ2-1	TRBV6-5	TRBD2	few	CASSSPSGSTDEQFF	TGTGCCAGCAGTTCCCCTAGCGGGAGTACCGATGAGCAGTTCTTC
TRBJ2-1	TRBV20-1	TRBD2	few	CSARDLAGGRSYNEQFF	TGCAGTGCCCGAGACTTAGCGGGAGGCCGCTCCTACAATGAGCAGTTCTTC
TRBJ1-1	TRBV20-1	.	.	CSAPRGRTVNTEAFF	TGCAGTGCGCCCCGGGGCCGGACCGTTAACACTGAAGCTTTCTTT